This T cell receptor beta chain was identified during a study of blood T cells in healthy people across ages. For the second PCR, which ran for roughly 6 to 11 cycles, a sample-barcoded 5' primer and a J-beta primer mix were used. A single record per CDR3 protein comes from TCRdb applying MiXCR to the 5' RACE reads. Among 650,000 to 800,000 distinct CDR3 sequences listed, more than 40% were seen once. The germline CDR1 and CDR2 sequences are MNHEY and SVGAGI. V shed 10 bases and J shed 3 bases, with 8 bases lying between them. The CDR3 consists of 11 residues. V and J are TRBV6-5 and TRBJ2-3; D gene ambiguous. This sequence originates from a man aged 60-69 years in good health. Sample: blood. In DNA, the CDR3 is TGTGCCACCGGCATTACAGATACGCAGTATTTT. Translation: CATGITDTQYF.